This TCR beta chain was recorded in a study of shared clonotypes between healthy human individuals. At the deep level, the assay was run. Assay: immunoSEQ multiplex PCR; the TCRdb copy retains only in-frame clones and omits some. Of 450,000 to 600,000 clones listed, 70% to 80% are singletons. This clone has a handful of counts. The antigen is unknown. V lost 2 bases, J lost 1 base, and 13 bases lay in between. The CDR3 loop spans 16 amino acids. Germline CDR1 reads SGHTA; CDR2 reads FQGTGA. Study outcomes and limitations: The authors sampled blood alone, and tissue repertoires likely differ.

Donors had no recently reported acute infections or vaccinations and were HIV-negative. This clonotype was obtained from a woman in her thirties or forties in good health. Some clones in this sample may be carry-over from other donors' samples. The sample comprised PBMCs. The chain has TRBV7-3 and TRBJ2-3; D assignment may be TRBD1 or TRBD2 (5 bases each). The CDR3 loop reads CASSLEGRGGTDTQYF. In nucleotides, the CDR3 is TGTGCCAGCAGCTTAGAGGGGAGAGGTGGCACAGATACGCAGTATTTT.